Each of the 5 T cell receptor beta chains below was sequenced from the same sample in a study of early T cells in non-severe SARS-CoV-2 infection. TCRdb redid the calling of the 5' RACE reads with MiXCR, one entry per CDR3 protein. The table includes more than 45,000 distinct CDR3 sequences, roughly an eighth detected once. Sequencing used whole blood. These receptors were obtained from an adult who was a healthcare worker with PCR-confirmed SARS-CoV-2 infection or an uninfected control (not recorded which).

This clonotype came up many times. The chain employs TRBV5-1 and TRBJ2-1, with TRBD2 matching 7 bases. Germline V gives CDR1 SGHRS, CDR2 YFSETQ. The CDR3 is 15 residues long. Trimming at V came to 0 bases and at J to 7 bases, leaving 7 bases not matched to a gene. The CDR3 reads CASSLESGDANEQFF. CDR3 nucleotides: TGCGCCAGCAGCTTGGAGAGCGGGGACGCGAATGAGCAGTTCTTC.

This clonotype has at least ten counts. Here the CDR3 DNA reads TGTGCCAGCAGCCAAAAAGGAGGGGGTTACGGCTACACCTTC. This translates into CASSQKGGGYGYTF. The gene calls are TRBV27 and TRBJ1-2, with D perhaps TRBD1 (6 bases). Germline CDR1 and CDR2: MNHEY and SMNVEV (reference sequence). This CDR3 comprises 14 residues. The V gene lost 6 bases and the J gene lost 8 bases, with 19 bases spanning the gap.

This clonotype was found a few times. The V and J genes are TRBV24-1 and TRBJ2-5, with 8 bases fitting TRBD2. The V segment lost 2 bases and the J segment 3 bases; nucleotides outside the gene matches: 4. The germline gives CDR1 KGHDR, CDR2 SFDVKD. The CDR3 extends over 15 amino acids. The CDR3 nucleotides are TGTGCCACCAGTGATTCGGGAGGGGGGAAAGAGACCCAGTACTTC. Translating it yields CATSDSGGGKETQYF.

This sequence joins TRBV6-5 and TRBJ2-5, with 8 nucleotides matching TRBD2. The CDR3 sequence is 13 residues long. J gave up 5 bases and V 6 bases, and 5 bases lay outside the gene matches. In germline, CDR1 is MNHEY, CDR2 SVGAGI. CDR3 amino acids: CASSRTSRETQYF. In DNA, the CDR3 is TGTGCCAGCAGCCGGACTAGCCGGGAGACCCAGTACTTC.

This clonotype was found a few times. The chain uses TRBV5-4 and TRBJ1-2; the match to TRBD1 covers 8 bases. The junction had 7 bases not matched to a gene; V was cut back by 4 bases and J by 2 bases. This CDR3 has 15 amino acids. CDR1 and CDR2 (germline): SGHNT, YYREEE (reference sequence). The CDR3 sequence is CASSPPPGGNYGYTF. The CDR3 nucleotides read TGTGCCAGCAGCCCACCCCCAGGGGGCAACTATGGCTACACCTTC.